Below, one T cell receptor (beta chain) is given with its context. As yet, its antigen is unknown. This sample's RNA came from whole unsorted tissue. Donors were chemotherapy-naive, newly diagnosed lung cancer surgical patients in China, August–late 2014. The library came from three nested PCR rounds adapted from ARM-PCR protocols. One entry per CDR3 protein, called by TCRdb with MiXCR from the multiplex PCR reads. This table holds some 77,000 distinct CDR3 sequences, nearly 70% found once. The data originate from a study of tumor and adjacent non-tumor tissue in lung cancer. Broader study findings: Tumor repertoires had a smaller top 100 clone share than normal lung.

The CDR3 runs 14 residues. The V gene end was trimmed by 6 bases and the J gene end by 4 bases; junction bases not matched to a gene: 5. The germline gives CDR1 LGHNA, CDR2 YNFKEQ. Sequencing was carried out using lung tumor tissue. The chain is built from TRBV4-2 and TRBJ1-5, with 8 bases aligning to TRBD1. The clonotype originates from a woman aged 70-85 years with non-small cell lung cancer. The CDR3 sequence: CASRGTGQNQPQHF. The DNA for the CDR3 is TGTGCCAGCAGGGGGACAGGCCAAAATCAGCCCCAGCATTTT.